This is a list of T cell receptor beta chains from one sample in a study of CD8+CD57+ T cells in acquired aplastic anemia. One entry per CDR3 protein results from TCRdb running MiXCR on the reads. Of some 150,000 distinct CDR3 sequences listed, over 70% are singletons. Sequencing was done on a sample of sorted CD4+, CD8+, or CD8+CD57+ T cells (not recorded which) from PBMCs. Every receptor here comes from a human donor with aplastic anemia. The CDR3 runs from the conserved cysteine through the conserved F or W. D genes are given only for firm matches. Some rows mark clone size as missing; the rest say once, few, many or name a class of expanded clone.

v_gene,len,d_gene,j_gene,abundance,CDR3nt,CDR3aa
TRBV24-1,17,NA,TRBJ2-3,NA,TGTGCCACCAGTGATAACGCAGGGGGCGCGGGAGCAGATACGCAGTATTTT,CATSDNAGGAGADTQYF
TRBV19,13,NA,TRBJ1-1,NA,TGTGCCAGTAGCAGAACAGCGAACACTGAAGCTTTCTTT,CASSRTANTEAFF
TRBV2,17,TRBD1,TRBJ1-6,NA,TGTGCCAGCAGTGGGGACAGGGGGAATTCCTATAATTCACCCCTCCACTTT,CASSGDRGNSYNSPLHF
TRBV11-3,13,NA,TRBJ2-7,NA,TGTGCCAGCAGTCAAAGGGAAACCTACGAGCAGTACTTC,CASSQRETYEQYF
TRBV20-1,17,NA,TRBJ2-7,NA,TGCAGTGCTAGGACAGAGGGGACCTACAGGAGGACCTACGAGCAGTACTTC,CSARTEGTYRRTYEQYF
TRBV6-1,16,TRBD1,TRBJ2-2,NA,TGTGCCAGCAGTGAAGGGGGGACAGGGAGTTTCGGGGAGCTGTTTTTC,CASSEGGTGSFGELFF
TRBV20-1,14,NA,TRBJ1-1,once,TGCAGTGCTAGAGTCCCCGGGGTCAACACTGAAGCTTTCTTT,CSARVPGVNTEAFF
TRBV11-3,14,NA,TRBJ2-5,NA,TGTGCCAGCAGCTTAGCAGGAGGGGCGCAGACCCAGTACTTC,CASSLAGGAQTQYF
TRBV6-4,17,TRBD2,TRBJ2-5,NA,TGTGCCAGCAGTGACACCAGCGGGGGACTAGAGTCAGAGACCCAGTACTTC,CASSDTSGGLESETQYF
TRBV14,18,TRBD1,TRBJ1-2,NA,TGTGCCAGCAGCCAAGTCGGGACAGGGGGCCGGTGGGGCTATGGCTACACCTTC,CASSQVGTGGRWGYGYTF
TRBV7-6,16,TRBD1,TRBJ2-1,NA,TGTGCCAGCAGCCCGTTCCGGGACAGGGGGCGAAATGAGCAGTTCTTC,CASSPFRDRGRNEQFF
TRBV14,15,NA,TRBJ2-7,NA,TGTGCCAGCAGCCAAGATCTGAGGCGCTCCTACGAGCAGTACTTC,CASSQDLRRSYEQYF
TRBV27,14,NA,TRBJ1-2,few,TGTGCCAGCAGTCTTCAGGGATTGGGCTATGGCTACACCTTC,CASSLQGLGYGYTF
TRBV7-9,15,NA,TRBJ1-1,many,TGTGCCGGATCTAGCCTGACAGGACTTTACACTGAAGCTTTCTTT,CAGSSLTGLYTEAFF
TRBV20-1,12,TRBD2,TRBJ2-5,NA,TGCAGTGCCAAGACTAGCGCAAGGACCCAGTACTTC,CSAKTSARTQYF
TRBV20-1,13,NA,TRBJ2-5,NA,TGCAGTGCTACGCCTAGCAACCAGGAGACCCAGTACTTC,CSATPSNQETQYF
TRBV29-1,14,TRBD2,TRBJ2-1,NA,TGCAGCGTCCCGGGGGGGGCCGTTTACAATGAGCAGTTCTTC,CSVPGGAVYNEQFF
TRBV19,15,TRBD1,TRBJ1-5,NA,TGTGCCAGTACCCGACAGGGGATGAGCAATCAGCCCCAGCATTTT,CASTRQGMSNQPQHF
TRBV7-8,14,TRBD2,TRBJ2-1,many,TGTGCCAGCAGCTTAGGGGGACTAGCGGGTGAGCAGTTCTTC,CASSLGGLAGEQFF
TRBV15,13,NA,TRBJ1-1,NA,TGTGCCACCAGCAGAGATCTGGCGCGAGGGGCTTTCTTT,CATSRDLARGAFF
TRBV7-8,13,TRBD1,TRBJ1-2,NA,TGTGCCAGCAGCCAGAGGACAGGATGGGGCTACACCTTC,CASSQRTGWGYTF
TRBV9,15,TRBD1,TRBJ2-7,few,TGTGCCAGCAGCTCAGGACAGGGGGCTACCTACGAGCAGTACTTC,CASSSGQGATYEQYF
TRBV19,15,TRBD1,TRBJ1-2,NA,TGTGCCAGTAGTATCCCCCACAGGGGAAGGTATGGCTACACCTTC,CASSIPHRGRYGYTF
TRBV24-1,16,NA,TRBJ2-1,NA,TGTGCCACCTCAGACATAAGAAGAGGGATACACAATGAGCAGTTCTTC,CATSDIRRGIHNEQFF
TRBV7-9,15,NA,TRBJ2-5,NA,TGTGCCAGCAGCCAATGGGGGCAGTCCCAAGAGACCCAGTACTTC,CASSQWGQSQETQYF
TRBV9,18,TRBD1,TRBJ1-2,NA,TGTGCCAGCAGCGTAGTACCCTTTAGGACAGGGGACGACTATGGCTACACCTTC,CASSVVPFRTGDDYGYTF
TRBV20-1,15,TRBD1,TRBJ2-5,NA,TGCAGTGCTAGAGCGACAGGGGGCTTTGTGGAGACCCAGTACTTC,CSARATGGFVETQYF
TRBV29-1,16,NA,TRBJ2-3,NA,TGCAGCGTTGCTAACATTCTAGCTGCTAGCACAGATACGCAGTATTTT,CSVANILAASTDTQYF